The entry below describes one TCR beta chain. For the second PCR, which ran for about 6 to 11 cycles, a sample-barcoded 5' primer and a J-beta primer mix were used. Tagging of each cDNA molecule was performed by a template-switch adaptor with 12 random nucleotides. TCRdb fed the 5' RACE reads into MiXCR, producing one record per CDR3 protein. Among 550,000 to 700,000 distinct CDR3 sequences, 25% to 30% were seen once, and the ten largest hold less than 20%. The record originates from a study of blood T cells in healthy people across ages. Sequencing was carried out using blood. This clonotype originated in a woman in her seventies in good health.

CDR3 protein: CASSSRTGLGLYNEQFF. CDR3 nucleotides: TGTGCCAGCAGCTCAAGGACAGGCTTAGGGCTATACAATGAGCAGTTCTTC. This chain connects TRBV7-2 to TRBJ2-5, with 7 bases fitting TRBD1. The J call may not be correct, given that the DNA end is closer to TRBJ2-1. From germline, CDR1 is SGHTA and CDR2 FQGNSA. The CDR3 is 17 amino acids.